The 3 T cell receptor beta chains presented below share a single source sample, sequenced in a study of T cells expressing NK-cell markers (dated by TCRdb to between 2020 and 2021). Receptor libraries were prepared by 5' RACE. Sequencer: Illumina HiSeq 2000. After TCRdb reprocessed the reads, each CDR3 protein sequence was kept as one row, without DNA. The sample table on file contains almost 450,000 distinct CDR3 sequences. 7.3% of the sample rests with the top ten. Input material: blood T cells: a sorted CD56 or NKG2C T cell subset, CD4+ or CD8+ T cells, or bulk PBMC T cells (not recorded which). These receptors were taken from a woman aged 18-69 years in good health.

The chain uses TRBV20-1 and TRBJ2-7; TCRdb selects TRBD1, and the lack of DNA leaves this call unchecked. The V gene's germline CDR1 is DFQATT and CDR2 SNEGSKA (reference sequence). The CDR3 spans 14 residues. CDR3 loop: CSARAGRDHYEQYF.

The chain couples TRBV5-1 to TRBJ2-7; without DNA, the TCRdb call of TRBD1 cannot be checked. CDR3 size: 16 residues. Germline V gene lookup returns CDR1 SGHRS and CDR2 YFSETQ. The CDR3 here is CASSRIPGQNTNEQYF.

The V gene is TRBV20-1, the J gene TRBJ2-1. Germline loops: CDR1 DFQATT, CDR2 SNEGSKA (reference sequence). The CDR3 totals 14 residues. CDR3 residues: CSAKKGATYNEQFF.